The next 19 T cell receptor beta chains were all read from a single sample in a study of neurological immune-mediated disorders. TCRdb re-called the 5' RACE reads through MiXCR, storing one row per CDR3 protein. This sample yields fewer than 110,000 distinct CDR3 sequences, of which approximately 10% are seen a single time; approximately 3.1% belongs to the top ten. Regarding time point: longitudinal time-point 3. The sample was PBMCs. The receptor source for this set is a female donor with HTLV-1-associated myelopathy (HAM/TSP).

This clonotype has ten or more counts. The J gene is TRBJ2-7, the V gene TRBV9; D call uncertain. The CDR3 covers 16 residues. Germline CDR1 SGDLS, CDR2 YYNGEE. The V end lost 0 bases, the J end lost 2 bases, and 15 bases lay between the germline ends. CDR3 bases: TGTGCCAGCAGCGTAGACCTAGGCCAGAGAACCTACGAGCAGTACTTC. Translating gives CASSVDLGQRTYEQYF.

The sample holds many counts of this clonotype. CDR3 residues: CASSLAAGTGELFF. The CDR3 coding sequence is TGTGCCAGCAGCTTAGCAGCAGGCACCGGGGAGCTGTTTTTT. The chain carries TRBV7-2 and TRBJ2-2; no clear D gene. This CDR3 contains 14 residues. Trimming cost V 0 bases and J 4 bases, with 6 bases left between them. Germline V gives CDR1 SGHTA, CDR2 FQGNSA.

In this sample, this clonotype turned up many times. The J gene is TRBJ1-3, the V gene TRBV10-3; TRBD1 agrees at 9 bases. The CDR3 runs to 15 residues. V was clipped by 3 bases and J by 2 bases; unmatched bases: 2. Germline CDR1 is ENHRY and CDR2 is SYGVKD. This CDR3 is CAISEQGAPGNTIYF. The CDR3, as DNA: TGTGCCATCAGTGAACAGGGGGCGCCTGGAAACACCATATATTTT.

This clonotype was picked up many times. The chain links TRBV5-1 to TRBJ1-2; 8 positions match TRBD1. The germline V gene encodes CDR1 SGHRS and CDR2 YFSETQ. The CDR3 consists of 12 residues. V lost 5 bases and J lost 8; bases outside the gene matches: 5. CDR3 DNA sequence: TGCGCCAGCAGTGGACAGGGCTTCGGCTACACCTTC. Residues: CASSGQGFGYTF.

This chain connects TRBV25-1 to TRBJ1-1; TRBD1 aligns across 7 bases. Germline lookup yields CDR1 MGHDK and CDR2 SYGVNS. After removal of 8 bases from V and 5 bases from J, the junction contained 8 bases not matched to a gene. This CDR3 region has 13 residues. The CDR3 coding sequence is TGTGCCAGCTCTGACAGGGTCGGGACTGAAGCTTTCTTT. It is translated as CASSDRVGTEAFF.

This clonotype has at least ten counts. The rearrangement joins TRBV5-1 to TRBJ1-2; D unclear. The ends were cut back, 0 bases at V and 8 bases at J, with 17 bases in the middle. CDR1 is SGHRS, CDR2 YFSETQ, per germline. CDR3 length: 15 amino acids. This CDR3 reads CASSLDNGSWGGYTF. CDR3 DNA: TGCGCCAGCAGCTTGGATAACGGATCCTGGGGAGGCTACACCTTC.

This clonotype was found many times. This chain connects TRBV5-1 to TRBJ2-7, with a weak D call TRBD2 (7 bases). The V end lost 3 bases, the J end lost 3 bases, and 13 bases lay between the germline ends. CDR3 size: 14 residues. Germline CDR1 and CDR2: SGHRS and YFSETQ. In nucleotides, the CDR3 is TGCGCCAGCAGCTGGGGGGCGGGGGACTACGAGCAGTACTTC. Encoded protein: CASSWGAGDYEQYF.

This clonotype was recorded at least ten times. The CDR3 coding sequence is TGTGCCAGCAGTTTCCTGGCCACAGATACGCAGTATTTT. Protein product: CASSFLATDTQYF. The chain uses TRBV12-3 or TRBV12-4 and TRBJ2-3, with D unclear. The CDR3 consists of 13 residues. Trimming left V 3 bases short and J 2 bases short, with 6 bases between.

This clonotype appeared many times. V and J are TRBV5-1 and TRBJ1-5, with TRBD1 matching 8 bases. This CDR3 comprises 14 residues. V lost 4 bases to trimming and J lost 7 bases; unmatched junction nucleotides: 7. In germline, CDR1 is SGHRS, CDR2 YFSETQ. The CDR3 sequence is CASSPDRDIQPQHF. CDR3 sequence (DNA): TGCGCCAGCAGCCCGGACAGGGATATACAGCCCCAGCATTTT.

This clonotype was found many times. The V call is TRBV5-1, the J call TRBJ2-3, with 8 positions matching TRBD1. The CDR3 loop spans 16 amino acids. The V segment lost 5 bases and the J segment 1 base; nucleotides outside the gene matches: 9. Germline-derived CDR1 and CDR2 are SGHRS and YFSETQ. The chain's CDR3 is CASRQEKQGGTDTQYF. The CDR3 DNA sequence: TGCGCCAGCAGACAAGAGAAACAGGGGGGCACAGATACGCAGTATTTT.

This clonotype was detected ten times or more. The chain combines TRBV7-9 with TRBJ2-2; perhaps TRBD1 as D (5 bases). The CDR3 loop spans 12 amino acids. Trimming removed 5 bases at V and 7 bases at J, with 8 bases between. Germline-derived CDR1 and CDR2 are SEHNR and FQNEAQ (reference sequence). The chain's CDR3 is CASSPQGGELFF. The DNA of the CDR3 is TGTGCCAGCAGCCCCCAGGGCGGGGAGCTGTTTTTT. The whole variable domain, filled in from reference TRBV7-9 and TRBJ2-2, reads DTGVSQNPRHKITKRGQNVTFRCDPISEHNRLYWYRQTLGQGPEFLTYFQNEAQLEKSRLLSDRFSAERPKGSFSTLEIQRTEQGDSAMYLCASSPQGGELFFGEGSRLTVL.

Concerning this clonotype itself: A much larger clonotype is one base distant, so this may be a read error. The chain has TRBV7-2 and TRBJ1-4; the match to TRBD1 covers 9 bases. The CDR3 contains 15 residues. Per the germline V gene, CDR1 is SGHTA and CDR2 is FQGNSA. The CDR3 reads CTSSDYGTGNEKLFF. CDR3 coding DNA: TGCACCAGCAGCGACTACGGGACAGGGAATGAAAAACTGTTTTTT.

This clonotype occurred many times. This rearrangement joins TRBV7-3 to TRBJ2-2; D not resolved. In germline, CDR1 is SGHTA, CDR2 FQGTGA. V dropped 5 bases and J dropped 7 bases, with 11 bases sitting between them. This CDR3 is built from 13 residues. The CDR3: CASSPAVGGELFF. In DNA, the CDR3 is TGTGCCAGCAGCCCCGCTGTGGGCGGGGAGCTGTTTTTT.

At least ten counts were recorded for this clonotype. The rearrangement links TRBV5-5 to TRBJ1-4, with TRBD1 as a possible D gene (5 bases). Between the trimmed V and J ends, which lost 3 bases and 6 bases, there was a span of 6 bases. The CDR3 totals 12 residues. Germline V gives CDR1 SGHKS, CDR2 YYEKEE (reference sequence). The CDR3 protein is CASSSGYEKLFF. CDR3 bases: TGTGCCAGCAGCTCAGGGTATGAAAAACTGTTTTTT.

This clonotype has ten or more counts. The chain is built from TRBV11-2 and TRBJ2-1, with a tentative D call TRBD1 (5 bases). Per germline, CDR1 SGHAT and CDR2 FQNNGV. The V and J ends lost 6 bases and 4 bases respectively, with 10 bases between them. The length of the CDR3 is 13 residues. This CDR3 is CASSRGRYNEQFF. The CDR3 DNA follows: TGTGCCAGCAGTAGGGGCCGGTACAATGAGCAGTTCTTC.

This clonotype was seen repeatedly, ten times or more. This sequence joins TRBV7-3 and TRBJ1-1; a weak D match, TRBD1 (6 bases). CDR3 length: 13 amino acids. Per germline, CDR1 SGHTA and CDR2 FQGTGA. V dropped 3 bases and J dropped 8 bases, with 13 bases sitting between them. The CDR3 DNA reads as TGTGCCAGCAGCTTGCGGGGGGGGCGCGAAGCTTTCTTT. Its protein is CASSLRGGREAFF. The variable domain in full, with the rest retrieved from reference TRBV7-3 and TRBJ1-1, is GAGVSQTPSNKVTEKGKYVELRCDPISGHTALYWYRQSLGQGPEFLIYFQGTGAADDSGLPNDRFFAVRPEGSVSTLKIQRTERGDSAVYLCASSLRGGREAFFGQGTRLTVV.

DNA of the CDR3: TGTGCCAGCGCCCTTACTAGGAGCTGGGAGCTGTTTTTT. This translates into CASALTRSWELFF. The chain uses TRBV19 and TRBJ2-2, with D maybe TRBD2 (5 bases). CDR1 LNHDA and CDR2 SQIVND come from the germline V gene (reference sequence). V gave up 9 bases and J gave up 9 bases, with 17 bases separating them. The length of the CDR3 is 13 residues.

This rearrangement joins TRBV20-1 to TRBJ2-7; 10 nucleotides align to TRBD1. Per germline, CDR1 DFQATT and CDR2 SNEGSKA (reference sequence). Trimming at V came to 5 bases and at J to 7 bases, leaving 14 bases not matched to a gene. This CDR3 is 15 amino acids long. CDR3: CSAGIRTGGMPEQYF. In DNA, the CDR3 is TGCAGTGCTGGAATAAGGACAGGGGGGATGCCAGAGCAGTACTTC.

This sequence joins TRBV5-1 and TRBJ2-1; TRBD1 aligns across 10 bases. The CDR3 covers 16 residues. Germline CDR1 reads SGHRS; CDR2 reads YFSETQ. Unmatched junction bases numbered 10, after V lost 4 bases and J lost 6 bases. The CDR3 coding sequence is TGCGCCAGCAGCCGGGGGGACAGGGGAGTCGCCAATGAGCAGTTCTTC. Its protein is CASSRGDRGVANEQFF.